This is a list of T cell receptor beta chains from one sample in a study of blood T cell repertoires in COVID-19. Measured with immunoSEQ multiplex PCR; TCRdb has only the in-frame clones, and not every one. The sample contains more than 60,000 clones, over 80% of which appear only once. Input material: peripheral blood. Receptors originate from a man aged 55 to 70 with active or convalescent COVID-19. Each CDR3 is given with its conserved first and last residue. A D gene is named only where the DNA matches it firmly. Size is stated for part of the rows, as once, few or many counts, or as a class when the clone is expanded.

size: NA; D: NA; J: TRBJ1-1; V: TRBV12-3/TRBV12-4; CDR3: CASRRHPNTEAFF; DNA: TGTGCCAGCAGACGACACCCGAACACTGAAGCTTTCTTT
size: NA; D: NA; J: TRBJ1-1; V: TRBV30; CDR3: CAWSGETRAFF; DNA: TGTGCCTGGAGTGGGGAGACACGGGCTTTCTTT
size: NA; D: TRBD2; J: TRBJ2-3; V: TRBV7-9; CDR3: CASSNRRLAGRTDTQYF; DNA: TGTGCCAGCAGCAACCGCCGACTAGCGGGGCGCACAGATACGCAGTATTTT
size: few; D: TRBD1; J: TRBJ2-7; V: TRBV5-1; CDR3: CASSFRQGIYEQYF; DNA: TGCGCCAGCAGCTTCCGACAGGGGATCTACGAGCAGTACTTC
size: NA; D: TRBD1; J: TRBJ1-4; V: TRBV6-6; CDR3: CASRTGTGATNEKLFF; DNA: TGTGCCAGCAGGACCGGGACAGGGGCAACTAATGAAAAACTGTTTTTT
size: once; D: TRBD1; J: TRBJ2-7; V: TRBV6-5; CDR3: CASSYPRGTGTYEQYF; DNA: TGTGCCAGCAGTTACCCAAGGGGGACAGGCACCTACGAGCAGTACTTC
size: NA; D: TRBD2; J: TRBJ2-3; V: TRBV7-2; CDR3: CASSLSGGRTDTQYF; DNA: TGTGCCAGCAGCTTGAGCGGGGGTCGCACAGATACGCAGTATTTT
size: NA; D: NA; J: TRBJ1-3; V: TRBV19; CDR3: CASSWPAAGGDTIYF; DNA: TGTGCCAGTAGTTGGCCGGCAGCCGGCGGGGACACCATATATTTT
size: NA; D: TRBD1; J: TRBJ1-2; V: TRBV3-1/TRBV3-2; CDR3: CASSQDHRTGGYTF; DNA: TGTGCCAGCAGCCAAGATCACAGGACAGGCGGCTACACCTTC
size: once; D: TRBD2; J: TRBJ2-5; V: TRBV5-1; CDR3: CASSVGLAGGYRETQYF; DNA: TGCGCCAGCAGCGTGGGACTAGCGGGGGGATACCGGGAGACCCAGTACTTC
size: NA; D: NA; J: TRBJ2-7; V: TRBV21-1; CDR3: CASSKYLSQGGAYEQYF; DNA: TGTGCCAGCAGCAAATATTTATCCCAAGGGGGCGCTTACGAGCAGTACTTC
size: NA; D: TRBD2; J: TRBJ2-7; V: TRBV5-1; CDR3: CASSLRRGLAGGFDEQYF; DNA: TGCGCCAGCAGCTTGAGAAGAGGGCTTGCGGGGGGCTTCGACGAGCAGTACTTC
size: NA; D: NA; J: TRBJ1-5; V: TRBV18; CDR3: CASSPEPYSNQPQHF; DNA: TGTGCCAGCTCACCTGAGCCGTATAGCAATCAGCCCCAGCATTTT
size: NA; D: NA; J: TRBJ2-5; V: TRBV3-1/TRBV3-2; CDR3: CASSQEWGRQETQYF; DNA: TGTGCCAGCAGCCAAGAGTGGGGGCGGCAAGAGACCCAGTACTTC
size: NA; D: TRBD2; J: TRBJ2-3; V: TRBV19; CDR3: CASSKGLAGPPDTQYF; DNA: TGTGCCAGTAGTAAGGGACTAGCGGGGCCACCTGATACGCAGTATTTT
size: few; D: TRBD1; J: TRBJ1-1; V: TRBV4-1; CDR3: CASSQIEQGFTEAFF; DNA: TGCGCCAGCAGCCAGATAGAACAGGGGTTTACTGAAGCTTTCTTT
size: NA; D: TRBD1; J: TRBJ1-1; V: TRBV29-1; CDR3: CSAGRGGTGNTEAFF; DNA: TGCAGCGCTGGGAGAGGGGGGACAGGGAACACTGAAGCTTTCTTT
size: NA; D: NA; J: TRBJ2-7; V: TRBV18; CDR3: CASSLTSGPYEQYF; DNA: TGTGCCAGCTCACTTACGAGCGGCCCCTACGAGCAGTACTTC
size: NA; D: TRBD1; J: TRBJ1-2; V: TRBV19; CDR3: CASSIWDRNYGYTF; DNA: TGTGCCAGTAGTATCTGGGACAGGAACTATGGCTACACCTTC
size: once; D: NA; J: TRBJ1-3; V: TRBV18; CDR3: CASSPVEAGNTIYF; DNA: TGTGCCAGCTCACCAGTAGAGGCTGGAAACACCATATATTTT
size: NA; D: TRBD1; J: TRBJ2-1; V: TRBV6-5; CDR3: CASEDRVGYNEQFF; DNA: TGTGCCAGCGAGGACAGGGTTGGTTACAATGAGCAGTTCTTC
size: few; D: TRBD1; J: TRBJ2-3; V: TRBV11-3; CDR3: CASSSGQETDTQYF; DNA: TGTGCCAGCAGCTCCGGACAGGAAACCGATACGCAGTATTTT
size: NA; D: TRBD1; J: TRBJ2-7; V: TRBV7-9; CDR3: CASSFEGALYEQYF; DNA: TGTGCCAGCAGCTTTGAGGGGGCGCTATACGAGCAGTACTTC
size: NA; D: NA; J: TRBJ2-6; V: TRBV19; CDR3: CASSEGSGANVLTF; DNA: TGTGCCAGTAGTGAGGGCTCCGGGGCCAACGTCCTGACTTTC